A selection of T cell receptor beta chains follows, all from one sample in a study of cytomegalovirus exposure and HLA in healthy donors. This table comes from immunoSEQ multiplex PCR, and its TCRdb copy is limited to in-frame clones, with some not included. The sample lists 110,000 to 150,000 clones; over 65% were seen once. The sample consisted of PBMCs. The source of these receptors is a female donor in good health and CMV-seronegative. CDR3s include the opening cysteine and the closing phenylalanine or tryptophan. Each record gives: V gene, J gene, clone size, CDR3 length, D gene, CDR3 DNA, CDR3 protein. The D gene is left open where the match is weak. Clone size is stated in some rows and not others, as once, few, many or a class when expanded.

TRBV28	TRBJ1-2	.	12	.	TGTGCCAGCAAAGACAGTAAACATGGCTACACCTTC	CASKDSKHGYTF
TRBV7-9	TRBJ2-1	.	16	TRBD2	TGTGCCAGCAGCCGATATACGAGCGGGGGGCGGGGTGAGCAGTTCTTC	CASSRYTSGGRGEQFF
TRBV2	TRBJ1-2	.	15	TRBD1	TGTGCCAGCAGTTCACGGACAGGGAGGGGATATGGCTACACCTTC	CASSSRTGRGYGYTF
TRBV7-8	TRBJ2-3	.	14	.	TGTGCCAGCAGCTTTGGGCAGGGGATGGATACGCAGTATTTT	CASSFGQGMDTQYF
TRBV6-6	TRBJ2-1	once	13	TRBD2	TGTGCCAGTCGGACTAGCGGGGGGGATGAGCAGTTCTTC	CASRTSGGDEQFF
TRBV2	TRBJ1-2	.	13	.	TGTGCCAGCAGTGAAGGGCCGGGGTTAGGCTACACCTTC	CASSEGPGLGYTF
TRBV4-1	TRBJ2-3	.	17	TRBD2	TGCGCCAGCAGCCAAGGATTAGCGGGAGGGAGCACAGATACGCAGTATTTT	CASSQGLAGGSTDTQYF
TRBV30	TRBJ1-5	.	13	.	TGTGCCTGGAGTGTTCGGGGCAATCAGCCCCAGCATTTT	CAWSVRGNQPQHF
TRBV4-2	TRBJ1-3	once	18	.	TGTGCCAGCAGCCAAGTTAGTGGGGGGACCTTCTCTGGAAACACCATATATTTT	CASSQVSGGTFSGNTIYF
TRBV14	TRBJ2-7	.	13	.	TGTGCCAGCAGCCAAGCACAGGTATACGAGCAGTACTTC	CASSQAQVYEQYF
TRBV5-1	TRBJ2-1	.	13	.	TGCGCCAGCAGTTCACTCCGGGGCAATGAGCAGTTCTTC	CASSSLRGNEQFF
TRBV27	TRBJ1-2	once	14	.	TGTGCCAGCAGTTTATACCGGGGGAACTATGGCTACACCTTC	CASSLYRGNYGYTF
TRBV4-2	TRBJ1-2	.	14	.	TGTGCCAGCAGCCAAGGACAGCTAGGGTATGGCTACACCTTC	CASSQGQLGYGYTF
TRBV6-6	TRBJ2-1	.	16	TRBD2	TGTGCCAGCAGTTACTCGCTAGCGGGGGGCCCCAATGAGCAGTTCTTC	CASSYSLAGGPNEQFF
TRBV30	TRBJ2-7	.	13	.	TGTGCCTGGAGGGGGGGACCTCTCGGCGAGCAGTACTTC	CAWRGGPLGEQYF
TRBV6-5	TRBJ1-3	.	16	.	TGTGCCAGCAGATACGGGCAGACAGTCTCTGGAAACACCATATATTTT	CASRYGQTVSGNTIYF
TRBV7-3	TRBJ1-1	.	18	.	TGTGCCAGCAGCCGCGGGACCCTATGTCCCTTACCGAACACTGAAGCTTTCTTT	CASSRGTLCPLPNTEAFF
TRBV5-1	TRBJ1-5	.	16	TRBD1	TGCGCCAGCAGCTTGGACGGGACAGGGGCCCCTGGGCCCCAGCATTTT	CASSLDGTGAPGPQHF
TRBV6-6	TRBJ1-2	.	13	TRBD1	TGTGCCAGCAGTCAACTGGGACAGTATGGCTACACCTTC	CASSQLGQYGYTF
TRBV28	TRBJ1-6	.	13	.	TGTGCCAGCAGAAGGGGTTATGATTCACCCCTCCACTTT	CASRRGYDSPLHF
TRBV2	TRBJ1-1	.	15	.	TGTGCCAGCAGATTAATCGGGGGGGGGTTCGCTGAAGCTTTCTTT	CASRLIGGGFAEAFF
TRBV7-8	TRBJ2-7	.	14	.	TGTGCCAGCAGCTTCGGACTGGGAGGCTACGAGCAGTACTTC	CASSFGLGGYEQYF
TRBV6-1	TRBJ1-2	.	14	.	TGTGCCAGCAGGGGTTTAGGGGTTAGGGATGGCTACACCTTC	CASRGLGVRDGYTF
TRBV6-1	TRBJ1-4	few	13	TRBD1	TGTGCCAGCACCCGGGACAGATATGAAAAACTGTTTTTT	CASTRDRYEKLFF
TRBV5-1	TRBJ2-7	.	13	.	TGCGCCAGCAGCAGCACCCCCTCCTACGAGCAGTACTTC	CASSSTPSYEQYF
TRBV5-1	TRBJ1-3	.	13	.	TGCGCCAGCAGCTGGGCGTCTGGAAACACCATATATTTT	CASSWASGNTIYF
TRBV19	TRBJ1-5	.	15	TRBD1	TGTGCCAGTAGTAGACAGGGTCAGGACAATCAGCCCCAGCATTTT	CASSRQGQDNQPQHF
TRBV30	TRBJ1-2	.	14	.	TGTGCCTGGAGTGTCCTACGGGGTCTTAATGGCTACACCTTC	CAWSVLRGLNGYTF
TRBV28	TRBJ2-2	.	18	.	TGTGCCAGCAGTATGCCGGGACTCAGATATACGAACACCGGGGAGCTGTTTTTT	CASSMPGLRYTNTGELFF
TRBV29-1	TRBJ1-5	once	13	TRBD1	TGCAGCGCAACGACAGGGTCGGGCCAGCCCCAGCATTTT	CSATTGSGQPQHF
TRBV4-1	TRBJ2-7	.	16	TRBD1	TGCGCCAGCAGCCAAGCCCCTTCACAGGGGACCTACGAGCAGTACTTC	CASSQAPSQGTYEQYF
TRBV19	TRBJ1-4	few	14	.	TGTGCCAGTAGCCGCGGGGACCTGAGTGAAAAACTGTTTTTT	CASSRGDLSEKLFF
TRBV19	TRBJ1-5	.	16	TRBD1	TGTGCCAGTAATTACAAAATGGGACAGGGCAATCAGCCCCAGCATTTT	CASNYKMGQGNQPQHF
TRBV9	TRBJ2-7	.	14	.	TGTGCCAGCAGCGTAGAACAAAACACCTACGAGCAGTACTTC	CASSVEQNTYEQYF
TRBV27	TRBJ2-7	.	16	.	TGTGCCAGCAGTAGGGTAGGGGCGGGGGCTTCCTACGAGCAGTACTTC	CASSRVGAGASYEQYF
TRBV4-1	TRBJ1-6	many	18	.	TGCGCCAGCAGCCAAGAGGTAAGGGGGGGTGGGTTCGGCTCACCCCTCCACTTT	CASSQEVRGGGFGSPLHF
TRBV11-1	TRBJ1-1	.	13	TRBD1	TGTGCCAGCAGCCCGGGACAGGGTTGGCAAGCTTTCTTT	CASSPGQGWQAFF
TRBV7-8	TRBJ2-7	.	14	TRBD1	TGTGCCAGCAGCCCAAGGGACAGGGTGGGCGAGCAGTACTTC	CASSPRDRVGEQYF
TRBV5-1	TRBJ2-2	.	16	.	TGCGCCAGCAGCTTAAGAGGGAGAGATAACACCGGGGAGCTGTTTTTT	CASSLRGRDNTGELFF
TRBV5-4	TRBJ2-7	.	13	TRBD1	TGTGCCAGCAGCCGGGGACAGTCCTACGAGCAGTACTTC	CASSRGQSYEQYF
TRBV4-1	TRBJ1-2	.	14	TRBD1	TGCGCCAGCAGCCTGGACAGGGGGAGGAATGGCTACACCTTC	CASSLDRGRNGYTF
TRBV19	TRBJ2-5	.	16	TRBD1	TGTGCCAGTAGTCCGGGACAGGCCCTTCAATTGGAGACCCAGTACTTC	CASSPGQALQLETQYF
TRBV5-4	TRBJ1-1	.	15	.	TGTGCCAGCAGCTTGGGGGGCAGGGGGAACACTGAAGCTTTCTTT	CASSLGGRGNTEAFF
TRBV9	TRBJ1-2	once	15	TRBD1	TGTGCCAGCAGCTCCCCCGGGACAGGGAACTATGGCTACACCTTC	CASSSPGTGNYGYTF
TRBV2	TRBJ2-7	.	13	TRBD1	TGTGCCAGCGACCGGGACAGCTCCTACGAGCAGTACTTC	CASDRDSSYEQYF
TRBV28	TRBJ1-2	.	14	TRBD1	TGTGCCAGCAGTTCTGGGACAGGGATCTATGGCTACACCTTC	CASSSGTGIYGYTF
TRBV2	TRBJ2-7	.	14	TRBD2	TGTGCCAGCAGTCCCATTAGCGGGAGCGACGAGCAGTACTTC	CASSPISGSDEQYF
TRBV19	TRBJ1-4	.	11	TRBD1	TGTGCCAACAGGGGATACGAAAAACTGTTTTTT	CANRGYEKLFF
TRBV28	TRBJ1-1	few	14	.	TGTGCCAGCAGTCTACCGGGACAGAACACTGAAGCTTTCTTT	CASSLPGQNTEAFF
TRBV27	TRBJ1-6	.	14	.	TGTGCCAGCGCGCAGGGAAGGGGCAATTCACCCCTCCACTTT	CASAQGRGNSPLHF